This T cell receptor beta chain was found in a study of shared clonotypes between healthy human individuals. Turning to the study itself: The study used three CD4 naive, three CD4 memory, two CD8 naive and one CD8 memory plate per donor.

Study-wide points: Tissue TCR repertoires likely differ from these blood-only repertoires.

As concerns this clone: Its target is not known.

The junction had 6 bases not matched to a gene; V was cut back by 6 bases and J by 3 bases. Germline V CDR1 and CDR2: SGHAT, FQNNGV. The CDR3 is made up of 15 amino acids. Sequencing was performed with immunoSEQ multiplex PCR; in TCRdb, only in-frame clones are kept and a portion is missing. Among around 2,000,000 clones listed, 85% to 95% were seen once. Sequencing was performed on naive CD4+ T cells sorted from blood. The subset was: CD45RA+ positively selected. This chain joins TRBV11-2 and TRBJ2-1, with 9 bases matching TRBD1. This clonotype originated in a man between 18 and 29 years old in good health. Written as DNA, the CDR3 is TGTGCCAGCAGTCCTGGGACAGGGATCTACAATGAGCAGTTCTTC. Its protein is CASSPGTGIYNEQFF.